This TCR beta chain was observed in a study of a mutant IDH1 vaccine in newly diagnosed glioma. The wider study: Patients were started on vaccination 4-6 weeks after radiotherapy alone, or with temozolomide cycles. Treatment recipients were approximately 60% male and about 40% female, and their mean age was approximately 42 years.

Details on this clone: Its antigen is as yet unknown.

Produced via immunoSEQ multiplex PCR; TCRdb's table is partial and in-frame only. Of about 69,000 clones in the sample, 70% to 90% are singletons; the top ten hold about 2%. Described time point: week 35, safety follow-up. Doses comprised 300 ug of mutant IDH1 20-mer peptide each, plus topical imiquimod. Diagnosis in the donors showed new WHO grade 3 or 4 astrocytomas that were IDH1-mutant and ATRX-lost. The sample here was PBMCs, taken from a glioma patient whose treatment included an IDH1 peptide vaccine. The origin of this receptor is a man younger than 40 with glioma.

DNA of the CDR3: TGTGCCAGCAGTGAAGTAGGGACATCTAATGAAAAACTGTTTTTT. Translating gives CASSEVGTSNEKLFF. V usage is TRBV2 and J usage is TRBJ1-4, with a tentative D call TRBD1 (6 bases). There are 15 residues in the CDR3. V was cut by 1 base and J by 3 bases, with 9 bases left in between. CDR1 is SNHLY and CDR2 is FYNNEI in the germline V gene.